This paragraph covers one T cell receptor (beta chain) sequence. Its specificity is not known. CDR3 size: 17 residues. The V segment lost 4 bases and the J segment 6 bases; nucleotides outside the gene matches: 16. Germline V CDR1 and CDR2: SGHAT, FQDESV (reference sequence). This record comes from a study of regulatory and conventional T cells in RAG deficiency. Study-wide results and limits: RAG-deficient patients showed markedly lower Shannon entropy and higher Simpson indices than control T-cell subsets. Other subsets showed roughly 10-fold reductions, but Treg unique TCR beta sequences fell roughly 100-fold in these patients. Shorter CDR3s in all patient subsets; >85% Treg-Tconv overlap in Omenn.

Some clones are missing from TCRdb's copy, which holds only in-frame ones; the method was immunoSEQ multiplex PCR. The sample holds roughly 35,000 clones, about 91% seen once. These data were also reused for a study on regulatory T cells. From that paper: Amplification used 52 TRBV primers and 13 TRBJ primers. Regulatory T cells showed the strongest V-J pair restriction and V/J gene skewing among patient repertoires.

Sequenced material: CD8+ T cells sorted from blood. The clonotype was recovered from a human donor in good health. The chain employs TRBV11-1 and TRBJ2-5; the match to TRBD2 covers 8 bases. CDR3 loop: CASSSALRGVGKKTQYF. The CDR3 region has the DNA TGTGCCAGCAGCTCGGCCCTGCGGGGGGTTGGGAAAAAGACCCAGTACTTC.